Below, 11 T cell receptor beta chains from the same sample are listed, as sequenced in a study of T-cell reconstitution after alpha-beta-depleted transplantation in children. Unique molecular identifiers were used in preparing the TCRbeta library. TCRdb redid the calling of the PCR reads with MiXCR, one entry per CDR3 protein. The table lists about 440,000 distinct CDR3 sequences, about 45% of them singletons. Sequences were derived from PBMCs, sampled before TCRalphabeta/CD19-depleted stem cell transplant. These receptor sequences come from a girl aged 2 to 9 with aplastic anemia, due to receive a stem cell transplant.

This chain uses TRBV20-1 with TRBJ2-5, with D possibly matching TRBD2 (6 bases). The CDR3 is 14 residues long. V gave up 5 bases and J gave up 2 bases, with 15 bases separating them. Germline CDR1 and CDR2: DFQATT and SNEGSKA (reference sequence). DNA of the CDR3: TGCAGTGCTGGGGACTGGGCAGATCAAGAGACCCAGTACTTC. Its protein is CSAGDWADQETQYF.

The chain carries TRBV10-1 and TRBJ2-3; 8 bases line up with TRBD2. The V segment lost 4 bases and the J segment 2 bases; nucleotides outside the gene matches: 8. The V gene's germline CDR1 is WNHNN and CDR2 SYGVQD (reference sequence). The CDR3 has 16 amino acids. The CDR3 region has the DNA TGCGCCAGCAGTGCCACCAGCGGGAGCATCACAGATACGCAGTATTTT. It translates to CASSATSGSITDTQYF.

The CDR3 bases are TGTGCCACCAGCGGGAGGACAGGAGGCCGCTACGAGCAGTACTTC. This codes for CATSGRTGGRYEQYF. V gene TRBV15 combines with J gene TRBJ2-7, with D possibly TRBD1 on 7 matching bases. CDR1 is LNHNV, CDR2 YYDKDF, per germline (reference sequence). V was trimmed by 5 bases and J by 3 bases, leaving 17 bases between them. The CDR3 sequence is 15 residues long.

This clonotype was picked up a small number of times. The J gene is TRBJ2-2, the V gene TRBV6-4; tentatively, D is TRBD1 (5 bases). Trimming stripped 10 bases from V and 4 bases from J, with 13 bases between. This CDR3 contains 13 residues. CDR1 and CDR2 from the germline V gene are MRHNA and SNTAGT. The CDR3 coding sequence is TGTGCCATCAGAAGGGGTGGCACCGGGGAGCTGTTTTTT. This sequence encodes CAIRRGGTGELFF.

This clonotype was recorded only once. The chain joins TRBV7-2 to TRBJ2-2; D is perhaps TRBD1 (5 bases). The CDR3 sequence is 13 residues long. The V and J ends lost 8 bases and 2 bases respectively, with 9 bases between them. The germline CDR1 and CDR2 sequences are SGHTA and FQGNSA. CDR3 sequence reads: CASGDRNTGELFF. The CDR3 nucleotides read TGTGCCAGCGGAGACAGAAACACCGGGGAGCTGTTTTTT.

The rearrangement links TRBV7-9 to TRBJ2-1, with D possibly being TRBD1 or TRBD2 (5 bases each). The CDR3 has 15 residues. Germline V gene lookup returns CDR1 SEHNR and CDR2 FQNEAQ (reference sequence). V lost 5 bases and J lost 2, with 13 bases in between. DNA for the CDR3: TGTGCCAGCAGCCCCCGGGACGGGACCTACAATGAGCAGTTCTTC. Its protein is CASSPRDGTYNEQFF.

The V gene is TRBV7-9, the J gene TRBJ1-1; D remains unclear. Deletions cut 8 bases from V and 0 bases from J, with 13 bases between. CDR3 length: 14 residues. From germline, CDR1 is SEHNR and CDR2 FQNEAQ (reference sequence). The CDR3 loop reads CASGSPALNTEAFF. The CDR3, as DNA: TGTGCCAGCGGATCCCCGGCCCTGAACACTGAAGCTTTCTTT. The full variable domain, in which reference TRBV7-9 and TRBJ1-1 provide the parts outside the CDR3, is DTGVSQNPRHKITKRGQNVTFRCDPISEHNRLYWYRQTLGQGPEFLTYFQNEAQLEKSRLLSDRFSAERPKGSFSTLEIQRTEQGDSAMYLCASGSPALNTEAFFGQGTRLTVV.

The chain uses TRBV12-3 or TRBV12-4 and TRBJ2-5; the D is unclear. CDR3 length: 14 residues. Trimming stripped 5 bases from V and 2 bases from J, with 12 bases between. CDR3 nucleotides: TGTGCCAGCAGTCCCTACAGCAGACAAGAGACCCAGTACTTC. Amino acid sequence: CASSPYSRQETQYF.

The table lists this clonotype with a few counts. This rearrangement joins TRBV3-1 to TRBJ2-5; the match to TRBD2 covers 7 bases. J gave up 4 bases and V 4 bases, and 12 bases lay outside the gene matches. Germline-derived CDR1 and CDR2 are LGHDT and YNNKEL (reference sequence). The CDR3 is 16 amino acids. CDR3 in DNA: TGTGCCAGCAGCCCCTGGGGAGGGGCCCAGAGAGAGACCCAGTACTTC. Translation gives CASSPWGGAQRETQYF.

The sample holds a few counts of this clonotype. This sequence joins TRBV5-1 and TRBJ1-6; D is unresolved. This CDR3 comprises 13 residues. V was pared by 0 bases and J by 6 bases, with 4 bases between. Germline-derived CDR1 and CDR2 are SGHRS and YFSETQ. In DNA form, the CDR3 reads TGCGCCAGCAGCTTGGACGGTAATTCACCCCTCCACTTT. This gives the protein CASSLDGNSPLHF.

There are a few counts of this clonotype. This chain connects TRBV5-1 to TRBJ1-1; D might be TRBD1 (5 bases). The CDR3 consists of 17 residues. Germline CDR1 and CDR2: SGHRS and YFSETQ. Trimming cost V 0 bases and J 3 bases, with 18 bases left between them. CDR3 protein: CASSLAPWGTRDTEAFF. The CDR3 nucleotides are TGCGCCAGCAGCTTGGCCCCCTGGGGGACGCGGGACACTGAAGCTTTCTTT.